Sequencing of this T cell receptor beta chain was carried out in a study of human T cells and chemical hapten exposure. Time point noted: patch test 2, 6 weeks after DPC sensitization. Noted treatment: therapeutic diphenylcyclopropenone sensitization with weekly scalp DPC. In TCRdb, the RACE reads were re-called with MiXCR into one record per CDR3 protein. The repertoire consists of approximately 110,000 distinct CDR3 sequences, with roughly a tenth occurring once and the leading ten covering 3% to 3.5%. In its sample, this clonotype was seen a few times. The sequenced sample was whole blood, obtained in connection with sensitization to the hapten diphenylcyclopropenone (DPC). The source of this sequence is a woman aged 35 to 49 with alopecia areata. Some clones in this sample may be carry-over from other donors' samples.

The CDR3 reads CAWSGAGQAATLDEQYF. DNA for the CDR3: TGTGCCTGGAGCGGGGCTGGACAGGCGGCGACGCTTGACGAGCAGTACTTC. The chain recombines TRBV30 with TRBJ2-7, with 7 bases matching TRBD1. Unmatched junction bases numbered 19, after V lost 3 bases and J lost 5 bases. This CDR3 comprises 17 residues. Germline CDR1 reads GTSNPN; CDR2 reads SVGIG (reference sequence). Looking up the rest from reference TRBV30 and TRBJ2-7 gives the full variable domain: SQTIHQWPATLVQPVGSPLSLECTVEGTSNPNLYWYRQAAGRGLQLLFYSVGIGQISSEVPQNLSASRPQDRQFILSSKKLLLSDSGFYLCAWSGAGQAATLDEQYFGPGTRLTVT.